This passage covers 14 T cell receptor beta chains from one sample sequenced in a study of cytomegalovirus exposure and HLA in healthy donors (dated by TCRdb to about 2017). The receptor library was made with the immunoSEQ multiplex PCR assay. Drawn from immuneACCESS, this table holds only the in-frame rearrangements with V and J called that TCRdb kept. Clones are partly lost; checked studies trace under half to an unresolved V gene and leave the rest unexplained. For this sample there are some 120,000 clones; 70% to 90% appear just once. Together, the top ten hold 1.9% of the sample. The material sequenced was PBMCs. These receptors were collected from a woman under 30 in good health and CMV-seronegative.

The chain has TRBV5-1 and TRBJ2-7, with 8 bases matching TRBD1. This CDR3 has 15 amino acids. Trimming cost V 4 bases and J 0 bases; bases outside gene matches: 6. Germline CDR1 and CDR2: SGHRS and YFSETQ. The CDR3 protein is CASSPWTGSSYEQYF. Here the CDR3 DNA reads TGCGCCAGCAGCCCTTGGACAGGGAGCTCCTACGAGCAGTACTTC. Based on the CDR3 plus reference TRBV5-1 and TRBJ2-7, the full variable domain is KAGVTQTPRYLIKTRGQQVTLSCSPISGHRSVSWYQQTPGQGLQFLFEYFSETQRNKGNFPGRFSGRQFSNSRSEMNVSTLELGDSALYLCASSPWTGSSYEQYFGPGTRLTVT.

DNA of the CDR3: TGCGCCAGCAGCCCACAGGTTAATGAGCAGTTCTTC. This gives the protein CASSPQVNEQFF. V and J are TRBV5-1 and TRBJ2-1, with a weak D call TRBD1 (5 bases). Germline loops: CDR1 SGHRS, CDR2 YFSETQ. The CDR3 is made up of 12 amino acids. V was clipped by 4 bases and J by 7 bases, with 9 bases between them.

The chain combines TRBV13 with TRBJ2-7, with a weak D call TRBD2 (6 bases). Germline V gene lookup returns CDR1 PRHDT and CDR2 FYEKMQ (reference sequence). With 2 bases removed from V and 2 bases from J, the gap between germline ends came to 7 bases. The CDR3 runs to 13 residues. The CDR3 DNA reads as TGTGCCAGCAGCTTACGCGGGACCTACGAGCAGTACTTC. It yields the protein CASSLRGTYEQYF.

The genes are TRBV6-1 and TRBJ1-4; tentatively, D is TRBD1 (6 bases). Trimming took off 3 bases at V and 6 bases at J, with 14 bases between the two ends. CDR1 and CDR2 from the germline V gene are MNHNS and SASEGT. This CDR3 spans 15 amino acids. CDR3 in amino acids: CASSDTGTPYEKLFF. The DNA for the CDR3 is TGTGCCAGCAGTGATACCGGGACACCCTATGAAAAACTGTTTTTT.

CDR3 in DNA: TGTGCCAGCAGTTGGGGACAGGGCCGAGAGGGTGGCTACACCTTC. Its protein product is CASSWGQGREGGYTF. The chain recombines TRBV28 with TRBJ1-2, with 9 bases aligning to TRBD1. This CDR3 comprises 15 residues. The germline V gene has CDR1 MDHEN and CDR2 SYDVKM. Trimming removed 4 bases from V and 7 bases from J; junction bases left unmatched: 10.

This rearrangement joins TRBV27 to TRBJ2-1; D unresolved. Germline lookup yields CDR1 MNHEY and CDR2 SMNVEV (reference sequence). This CDR3 spans 14 amino acids. The V end lost 2 bases, the J end lost 7 bases, and 12 bases lay between the germline ends. Here the CDR3 reads CASSLPRRYNEQFF. For the CDR3, the DNA is TGTGCCAGCAGTTTACCCCGGAGATATAATGAGCAGTTCTTC.

The chain employs TRBV28 and TRBJ1-4, with a possible D match to TRBD1 (6 bases). Per germline, CDR1 MDHEN and CDR2 SYDVKM. CDR3 length: 16 amino acids. The V end lost 2 bases, the J end lost 9 bases, and 19 bases lay between the germline ends. The CDR3 region has the DNA TGTGCCAGCAGTTTAGGGGGCCCCTCCCAGGGGCAAAAACTGTTTTTT. Its translation is CASSLGGPSQGQKLFF.

The V gene is TRBV28, the J gene TRBJ2-4, with D possibly matching TRBD2 (7 bases). Germline V gene lookup returns CDR1 MDHEN and CDR2 SYDVKM. V lost 6 bases to trimming and J lost 9 bases, with 21 bases between them. This CDR3 is 15 amino acids long. The CDR3, as DNA: TGTGCCAGCAGACCAGGGGAGACTAGCCGCGGCATTCAGTACTTC. It yields the protein CASRPGETSRGIQYF.

This clone came up once. This rearrangement joins TRBV5-1 to TRBJ2-5, with a weak D call TRBD2 (6 bases). The V end lost 0 bases, the J end lost 2 bases, and 17 bases lay between the germline ends. CDR1 and CDR2 from the germline V gene are SGHRS and YFSETQ. The CDR3 is 17 residues long. In DNA form, the CDR3 reads TGCGCCAGCAGCTTGGTAGGGCCAAGCGCGGGACAAGAGACCCAGTACTTC. This gives the protein CASSLVGPSAGQETQYF.

This chain links TRBV18 with TRBJ1-2; a possible D gene is TRBD1 (6 bases). Germline V lookup: CDR1 KGHSH, CDR2 LQKENI. Trimming took off 4 bases at V and 6 bases at J, with 21 bases between the two ends. The CDR3 loop spans 16 amino acids. CDR3 amino acids: CASSHRNLQGSDGYTF. The CDR3, as DNA: TGTGCCAGCTCACACCGAAATTTACAGGGTTCAGATGGCTACACCTTC.

The chain combines TRBV2 with TRBJ1-5, with TRBD1 matching over 8 bases. There are 15 residues in the CDR3. Trimming removed 5 bases from V and 6 bases from J; junction bases left unmatched: 9. Germline V lookup: CDR1 SNHLY, CDR2 FYNNEI. CDR3 nucleotide sequence: TGTGCCAGCAGTACCGGACAGGGCGAGGGTCAGCCCCAGCATTTT. Translated, it gives CASSTGQGEGQPQHF.

The chain recombines TRBV7-9 with TRBJ1-4; a weak D match, TRBD1 (6 bases). Per germline, CDR1 SEHNR and CDR2 FQNEAQ (reference sequence). CDR3 length equals 16 residues. V lost 2 bases and J 4 bases, leaving 14 bases between the germline ends. The CDR3: CASSLLSGQNNEKLFF. CDR3 in DNA: TGTGCCAGCAGCTTACTTTCCGGACAGAATAATGAAAAACTGTTTTTT.

The chain has TRBV7-2 and TRBJ2-4, with 14 bases matching TRBD2. Unmatched junction bases numbered 3, after V lost 3 bases and J lost 8 bases. Germline V lookup: CDR1 SGHTA, CDR2 FQGNSA. The CDR3 is made up of 15 amino acids. CDR3 in amino acids: CASSLTSGRGDIQYF. DNA of the CDR3: TGTGCCAGCAGCTTGACTAGCGGGAGGGGTGACATTCAGTACTTC.

The CDR3 nucleotides are TGTGCCAGCTCACCACTGGATACCGGGACAGGAGGAGAGACCCAGTACTTC. This sequence encodes CASSPLDTGTGGETQYF. V is TRBV18 and J is TRBJ2-5; 8 nucleotides agree with TRBD1. This CDR3 has 17 amino acids. Germline loops: CDR1 KGHSH, CDR2 LQKENI. The trim removed 1 base at V and 4 bases at J, leaving 11 bases unmatched.